What follows is one T cell receptor beta chain and its context. The antigen is undetermined. This record belongs to a study of regulatory and conventional T cells in RAG deficiency. Study-wide results and limits: Omenn patients showed >75% Treg-Tconv overlap and shorter CDR3 lengths. Other subsets showed approximately 10-fold reductions, but Treg unique TCR beta sequences fell roughly 90-fold in these patients. Shannon entropy fell and Simpson indices rose in RAG-deficient patients.

Clones were sequenced by immunoSEQ multiplex PCR, and TCRdb holds only the in-frame ones, with some missing. This table holds 20,000 or so clones, 87% found once. Blood CD4+ CD25-high CD127-low regulatory T cells supplied the genomic DNA template. The CDR3 sequence is 13 residues long. Germline V gives CDR1 SQVTM, CDR2 ANQGSEA. Trimming took 4 bases from V and 2 from J; bases not matched to a gene: 3. These data also formed part of another study, on regulatory T cells. That report adds: The PCR used 52 TRBV and 13 TRBJ primers. In patients, unique TRB V-J pairs were restricted and V/J usage skewed, especially in Tregs.

Sample: Tregs sorted from blood. The chain joins TRBV29-1 to TRBJ2-7; 9 positions match TRBD1. The source is a human donor in good health. CDR3 nucleotides: TGCAGCGTTGCGACAGGGGGGACCTACGAGCAGTACTTC. This sequence encodes CSVATGGTYEQYF.